This T cell receptor (beta chain) emerged from a study of vaccination effects on CD4 cells after COVID-19. A note on this clone: Its target is unknown.

Points from the study as a whole: Infection-derived and vaccine-derived clones contracted markedly late after vaccination.

The CDR3 runs to 15 residues. The V gene lost 3 bases and the J gene lost 5 bases, with 16 bases spanning the gap. Germline-derived CDR1 and CDR2 are PRHDT and FYEKMQ (reference sequence). Here immunoSEQ multiplex PCR was the method, and the copy in TCRdb shows in-frame clones only, minus some. Here the sample spans fewer than 10,000 clones, around four fifths being singletons. Subsequent to 10 days of culture, CD4+ T cells were isolated. All participants had two doses of either the BNT162b2 or mRNA-1273 vaccine. This clonotype was obtained from a human donor who received a COVID-19 vaccine. The input for sequencing was CD4+ T cells from PBMCs cultured without peptide, taken after COVID-19 vaccination. The J gene is TRBJ2-5, the V gene TRBV13; D ambiguous. The CDR3 protein is CASSLGWGQAETQYF. The CDR3 DNA is TGTGCCAGCAGCTTGGGATGGGGTCAGGCGGAGACCCAGTACTTC.